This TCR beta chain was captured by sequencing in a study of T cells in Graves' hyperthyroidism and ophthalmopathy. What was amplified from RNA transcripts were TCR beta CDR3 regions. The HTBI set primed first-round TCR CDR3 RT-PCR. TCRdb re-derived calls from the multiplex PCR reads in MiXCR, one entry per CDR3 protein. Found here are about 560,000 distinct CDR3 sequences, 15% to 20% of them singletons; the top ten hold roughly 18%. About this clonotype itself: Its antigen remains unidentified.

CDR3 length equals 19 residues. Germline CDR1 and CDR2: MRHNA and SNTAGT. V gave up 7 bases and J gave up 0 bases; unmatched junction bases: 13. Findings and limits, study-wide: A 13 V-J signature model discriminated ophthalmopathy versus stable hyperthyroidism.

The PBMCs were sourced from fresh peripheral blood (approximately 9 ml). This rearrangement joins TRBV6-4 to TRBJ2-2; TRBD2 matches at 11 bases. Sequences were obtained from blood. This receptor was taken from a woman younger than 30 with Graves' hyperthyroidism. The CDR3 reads CASTSTALAGGANTGELFF. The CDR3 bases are TGTGCCAGCACATCGACCGCTCTAGCGGGAGGCGCGAACACCGGGGAGCTGTTTTTT.